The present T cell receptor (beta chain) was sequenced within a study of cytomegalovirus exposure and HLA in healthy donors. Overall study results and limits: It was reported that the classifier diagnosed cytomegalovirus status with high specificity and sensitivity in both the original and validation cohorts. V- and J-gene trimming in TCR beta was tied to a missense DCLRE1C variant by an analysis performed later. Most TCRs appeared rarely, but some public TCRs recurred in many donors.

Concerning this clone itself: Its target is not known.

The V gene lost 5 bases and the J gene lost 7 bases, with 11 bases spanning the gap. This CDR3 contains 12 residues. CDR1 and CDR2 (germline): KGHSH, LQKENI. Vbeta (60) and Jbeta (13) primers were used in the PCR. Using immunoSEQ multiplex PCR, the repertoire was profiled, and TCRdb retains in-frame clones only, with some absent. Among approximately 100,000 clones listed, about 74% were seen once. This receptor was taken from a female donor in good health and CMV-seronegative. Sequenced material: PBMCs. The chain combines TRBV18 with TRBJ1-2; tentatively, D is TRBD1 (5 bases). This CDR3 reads CASSEAQGGYTF. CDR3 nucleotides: TGTGCCAGCTCAGAGGCCCAGGGTGGCTACACCTTC.